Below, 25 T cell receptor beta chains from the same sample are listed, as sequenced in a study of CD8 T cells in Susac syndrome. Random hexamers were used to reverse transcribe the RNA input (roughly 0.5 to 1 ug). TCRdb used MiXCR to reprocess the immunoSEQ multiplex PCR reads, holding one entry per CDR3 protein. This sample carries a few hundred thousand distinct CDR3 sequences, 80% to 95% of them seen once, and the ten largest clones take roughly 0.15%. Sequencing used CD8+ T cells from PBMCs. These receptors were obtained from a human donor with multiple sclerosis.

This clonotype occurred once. The CDR3 here is CATSRASGPNYNEQFF. The CDR3 DNA reads as TGTGCCACCAGCAGAGCGTCAGGACCTAACTACAATGAGCAGTTCTTC. The chain has TRBV15 and TRBJ2-1; D is unresolved. Germline V gives CDR1 LNHNV, CDR2 YYDKDF (reference sequence). V lost 1 base and J lost 3, with 13 bases in between. The CDR3 spans 16 residues. Full variable domain (rest looked up from reference TRBV15 and TRBJ2-1): DAMVIQNPRYQVTQFGKPVTLSCSQTLNHNVMYWYQQKSSQAPKLLFHYYDKDFNNEADTPDNFQSRRPNTSFCFLDIRSPGLGDTAMYLCATSRASGPNYNEQFFGPGTRLTVL.

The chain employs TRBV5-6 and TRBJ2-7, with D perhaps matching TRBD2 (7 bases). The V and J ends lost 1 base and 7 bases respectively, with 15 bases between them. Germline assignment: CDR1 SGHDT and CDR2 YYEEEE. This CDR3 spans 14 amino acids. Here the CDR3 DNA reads TGTGCCAGCAGCTTGACCGGGGGGCCTCAGGAGCAGTACTTC. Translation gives CASSLTGGPQEQYF.

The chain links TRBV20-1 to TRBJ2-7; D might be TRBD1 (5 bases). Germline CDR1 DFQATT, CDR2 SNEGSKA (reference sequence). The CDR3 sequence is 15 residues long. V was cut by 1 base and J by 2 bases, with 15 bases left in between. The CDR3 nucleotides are TGCAGTGCTAGAGGCCCAAGTAAGGGGACCTACGAGCAGTACTTC. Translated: CSARGPSKGTYEQYF.

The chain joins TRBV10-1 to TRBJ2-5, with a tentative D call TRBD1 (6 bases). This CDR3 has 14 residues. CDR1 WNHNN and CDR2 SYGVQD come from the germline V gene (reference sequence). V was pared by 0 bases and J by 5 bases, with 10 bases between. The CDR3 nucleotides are TGCGCCAGCAGTGAGTCGATCAGGGGTGAGACCCAGTACTTC. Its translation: CASSESIRGETQYF.

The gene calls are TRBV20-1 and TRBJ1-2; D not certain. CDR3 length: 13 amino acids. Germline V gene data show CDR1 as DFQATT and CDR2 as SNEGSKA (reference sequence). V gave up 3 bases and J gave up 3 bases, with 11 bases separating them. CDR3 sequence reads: CSASPGVDYGYTF. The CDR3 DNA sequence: TGCAGTGCTAGTCCCGGGGTAGACTATGGCTACACCTTC.

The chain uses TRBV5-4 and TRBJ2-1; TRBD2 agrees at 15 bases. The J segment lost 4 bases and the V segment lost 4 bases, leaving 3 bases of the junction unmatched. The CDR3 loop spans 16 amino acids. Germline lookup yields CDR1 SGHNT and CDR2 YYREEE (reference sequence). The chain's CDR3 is CASSPGTSGGYNEQFF. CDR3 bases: TGTGCCAGCAGCCCAGGGACTAGCGGGGGGTACAATGAGCAGTTCTTC. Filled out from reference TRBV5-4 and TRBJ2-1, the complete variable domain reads ETGVTQSPTHLIKTRGQQVTLRCSSQSGHNTVSWYQQALGQGPQFIFQYYREEENGRGNFPPRFSGLQFPNYSSELNVNALELDDSALYLCASSPGTSGGYNEQFFGPGTRLTVL.

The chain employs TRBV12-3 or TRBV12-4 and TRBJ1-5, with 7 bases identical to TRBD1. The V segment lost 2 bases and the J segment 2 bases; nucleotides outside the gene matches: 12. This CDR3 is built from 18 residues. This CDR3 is CASSLQSQGRGGNQPQHF. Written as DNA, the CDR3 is TGTGCCAGCAGTTTACAATCACAGGGGCGCGGTGGCAATCAGCCCCAGCATTTT.

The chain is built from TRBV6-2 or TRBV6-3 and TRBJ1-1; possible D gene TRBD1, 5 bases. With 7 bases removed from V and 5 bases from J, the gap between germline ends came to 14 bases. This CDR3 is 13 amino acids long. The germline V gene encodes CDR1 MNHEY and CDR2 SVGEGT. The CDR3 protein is CASTHGGSTEAFF. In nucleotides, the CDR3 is TGTGCCAGCACCCACGGGGGTAGTACTGAAGCTTTCTTT.

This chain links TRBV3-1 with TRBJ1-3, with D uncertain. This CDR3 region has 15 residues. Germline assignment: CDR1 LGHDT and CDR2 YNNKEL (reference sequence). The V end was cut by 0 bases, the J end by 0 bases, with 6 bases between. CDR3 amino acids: CASSQDVGSGNTIYF. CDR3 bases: TGTGCCAGCAGCCAAGATGTGGGCTCTGGAAACACCATATATTTT.

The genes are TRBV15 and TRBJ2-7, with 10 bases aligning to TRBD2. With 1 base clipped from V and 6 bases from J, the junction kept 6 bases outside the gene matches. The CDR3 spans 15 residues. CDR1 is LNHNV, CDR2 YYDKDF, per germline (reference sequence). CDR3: CATSRVEAGGVEQYF. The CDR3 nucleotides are TGTGCCACCAGCAGAGTCGAAGCGGGAGGGGTCGAGCAGTACTTC.

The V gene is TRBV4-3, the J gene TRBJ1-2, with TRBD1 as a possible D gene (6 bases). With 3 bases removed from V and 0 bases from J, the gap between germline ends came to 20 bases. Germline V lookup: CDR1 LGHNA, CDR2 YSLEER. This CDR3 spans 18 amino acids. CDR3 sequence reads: CASSQGVVRDTANYGYTF. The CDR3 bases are TGCGCCAGCAGCCAGGGGGTCGTGAGGGACACAGCTAACTATGGCTACACCTTC.

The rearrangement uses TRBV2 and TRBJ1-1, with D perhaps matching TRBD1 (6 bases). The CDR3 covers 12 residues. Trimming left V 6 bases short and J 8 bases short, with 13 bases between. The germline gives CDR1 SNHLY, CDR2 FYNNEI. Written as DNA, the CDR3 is TGTGCCAGCAGGGACCCGGGGGGCGAAGCTTTCTTT. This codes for CASRDPGGEAFF.

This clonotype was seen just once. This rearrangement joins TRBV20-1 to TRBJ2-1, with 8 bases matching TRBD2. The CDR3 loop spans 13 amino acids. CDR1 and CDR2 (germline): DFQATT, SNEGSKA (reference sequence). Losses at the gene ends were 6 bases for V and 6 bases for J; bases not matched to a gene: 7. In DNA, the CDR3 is TGCAGTGCCGAAGCGGGAGCCCCCAATGAGCAGTTCTTC. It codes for CSAEAGAPNEQFF.

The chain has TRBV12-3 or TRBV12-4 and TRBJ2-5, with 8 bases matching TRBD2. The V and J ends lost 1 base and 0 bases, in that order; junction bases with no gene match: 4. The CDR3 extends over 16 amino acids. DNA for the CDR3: TGTGCCAGCAGTTTAGGTCTAGCGGGCAACCAAGAGACCCAGTACTTC. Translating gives CASSLGLAGNQETQYF.

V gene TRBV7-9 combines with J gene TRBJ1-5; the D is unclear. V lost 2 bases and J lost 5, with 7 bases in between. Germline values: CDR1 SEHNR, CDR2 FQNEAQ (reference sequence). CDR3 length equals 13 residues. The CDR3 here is CASSLYVDQPQHF. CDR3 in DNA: TGTGCCAGCAGCTTATACGTGGATCAGCCCCAGCATTTT.

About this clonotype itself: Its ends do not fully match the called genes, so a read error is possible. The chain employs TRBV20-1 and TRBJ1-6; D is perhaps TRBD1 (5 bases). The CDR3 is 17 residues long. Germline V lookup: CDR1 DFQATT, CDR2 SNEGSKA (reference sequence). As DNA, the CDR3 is TGCAGTGCTAGAGCCGGGGCTCTGAGCTCCTATAATTCACCCCTCCCCTTT. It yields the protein CSARAGALSSYNSPLPF.

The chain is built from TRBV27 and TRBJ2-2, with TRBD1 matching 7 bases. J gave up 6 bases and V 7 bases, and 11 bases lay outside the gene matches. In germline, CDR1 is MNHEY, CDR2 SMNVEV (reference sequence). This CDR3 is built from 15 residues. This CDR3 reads CASMTGSSFSGELFF. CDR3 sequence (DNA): TGTGCCAGCATGACAGGGTCGTCATTTTCCGGGGAGCTGTTTTTT.

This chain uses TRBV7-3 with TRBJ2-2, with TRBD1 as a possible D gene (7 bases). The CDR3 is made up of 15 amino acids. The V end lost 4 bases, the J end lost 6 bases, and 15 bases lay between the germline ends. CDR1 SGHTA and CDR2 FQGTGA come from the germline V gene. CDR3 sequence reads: CASSSGGQQAGELFF. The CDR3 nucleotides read TGTGCCAGCAGCTCCGGGGGACAGCAGGCCGGGGAGCTGTTTTTT.

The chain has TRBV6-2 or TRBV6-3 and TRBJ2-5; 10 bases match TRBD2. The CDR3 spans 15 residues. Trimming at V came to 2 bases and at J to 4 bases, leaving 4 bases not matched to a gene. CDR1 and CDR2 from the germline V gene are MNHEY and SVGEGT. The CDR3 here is CASSYASGSLETQYF. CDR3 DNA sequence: TGTGCCAGCAGTTACGCTAGCGGGAGCTTAGAGACCCAGTACTTC.

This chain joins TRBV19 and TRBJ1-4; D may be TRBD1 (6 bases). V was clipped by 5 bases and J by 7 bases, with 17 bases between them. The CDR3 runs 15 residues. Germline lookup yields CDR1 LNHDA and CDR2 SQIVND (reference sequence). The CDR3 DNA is TGTGCCAGTAGTCCCCGGTCCGGGGGCGGTGAAAAACTGTTTTTT. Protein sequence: CASSPRSGGGEKLFF.

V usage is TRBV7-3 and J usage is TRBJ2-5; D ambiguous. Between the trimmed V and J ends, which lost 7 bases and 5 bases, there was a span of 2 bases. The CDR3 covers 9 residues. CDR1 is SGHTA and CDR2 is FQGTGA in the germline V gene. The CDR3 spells CASTETQYF. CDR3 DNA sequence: TGTGCCAGCACCGAGACCCAGTACTTC.

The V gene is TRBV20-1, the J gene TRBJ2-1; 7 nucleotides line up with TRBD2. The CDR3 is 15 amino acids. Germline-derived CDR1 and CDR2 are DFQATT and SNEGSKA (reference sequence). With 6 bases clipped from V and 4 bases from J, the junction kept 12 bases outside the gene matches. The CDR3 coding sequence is TGCAGTGCCCCGCGCCGGGACTACCAGTACAATGAGCAGTTCTTC. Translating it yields CSAPRRDYQYNEQFF.

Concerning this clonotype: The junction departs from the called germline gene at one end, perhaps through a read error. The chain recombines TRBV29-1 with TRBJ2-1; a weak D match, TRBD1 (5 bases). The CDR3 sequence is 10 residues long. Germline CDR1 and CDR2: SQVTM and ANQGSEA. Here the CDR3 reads CSGLSRGQLF. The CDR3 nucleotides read TGCAGCGGACTCAGTAGGGGCCAGCTCTTC.

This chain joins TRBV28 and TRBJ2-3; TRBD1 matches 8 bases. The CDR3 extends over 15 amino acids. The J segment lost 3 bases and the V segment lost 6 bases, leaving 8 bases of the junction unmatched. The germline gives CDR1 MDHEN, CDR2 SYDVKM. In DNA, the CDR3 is TGTGCCAGCAGCCCTAGACAGGGGATGACAGATACGCAGTATTTT. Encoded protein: CASSPRQGMTDTQYF.

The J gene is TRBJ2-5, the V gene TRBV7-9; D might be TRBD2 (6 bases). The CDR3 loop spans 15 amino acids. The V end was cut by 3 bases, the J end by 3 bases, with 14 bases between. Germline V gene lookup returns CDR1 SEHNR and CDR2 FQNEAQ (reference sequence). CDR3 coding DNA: TGTGCCAGCAGCTTGCCCCTAGGAGGGGAAGAGACCCAGTACTTC. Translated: CASSLPLGGEETQYF.